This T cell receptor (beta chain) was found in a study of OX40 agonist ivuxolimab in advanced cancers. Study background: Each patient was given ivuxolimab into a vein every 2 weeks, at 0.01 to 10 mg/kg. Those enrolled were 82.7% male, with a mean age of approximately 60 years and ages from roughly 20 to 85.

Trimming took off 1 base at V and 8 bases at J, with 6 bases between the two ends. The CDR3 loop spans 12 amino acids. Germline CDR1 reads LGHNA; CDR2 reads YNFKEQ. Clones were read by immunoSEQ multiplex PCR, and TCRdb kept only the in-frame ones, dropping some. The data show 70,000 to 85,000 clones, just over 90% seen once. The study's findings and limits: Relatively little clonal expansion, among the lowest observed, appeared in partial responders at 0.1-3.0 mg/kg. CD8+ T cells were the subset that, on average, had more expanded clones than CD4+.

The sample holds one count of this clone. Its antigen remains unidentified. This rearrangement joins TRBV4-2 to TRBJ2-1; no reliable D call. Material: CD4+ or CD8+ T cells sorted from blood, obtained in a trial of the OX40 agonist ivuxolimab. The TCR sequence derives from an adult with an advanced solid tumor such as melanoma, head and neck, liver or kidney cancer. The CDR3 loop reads CASSQGPDEQFF. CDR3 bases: TGTGCCAGCAGCCAAGGTCCCGATGAGCAGTTCTTC.